This T cell receptor beta chain stems from a study of cytomegalovirus exposure and HLA in healthy donors. Study-wide findings and caveats: Analyzed later, association rates of TCRs varied across HLA loci, with DRB1 most and HLA-C fewest. In vitro checks showed that a few CMV-associated chains really do target CMV antigens.

Germline V gene lookup returns CDR1 SNHLY and CDR2 FYNNEI. This CDR3 is built from 18 residues. The V and J ends lost 4 bases and 2 bases respectively, with 21 bases between them. This clone was counted only a few times. The antigen is unknown. PCR employed 60 Vbeta and 13 Jbeta primers. The table came from immunoSEQ multiplex PCR; TCRdb's copy has only in-frame clones and leaves some out. The sample includes over 150,000 clones, around 85% of them seen just once. The gene calls are TRBV2 and TRBJ1-5, with TRBD1 as a possible D gene (6 bases). The receptor comes from a human donor in good health. Input material: PBMCs. The chain's CDR3 is CASSVILGQTWGNQPQHF. CDR3 DNA sequence: TGTGCCAGCAGTGTGATATTGGGACAAACATGGGGCAATCAGCCCCAGCATTTT. The full variable domain, in which reference TRBV2 and TRBJ1-5 provide the parts outside the CDR3, is EPEVTQTPSHQVTQMGQEVILRCVPISNHLYFYWYRQILGQKVEFLVSFYNNEISEKSEIFDDQFSVERPDGSNFTLKIRSTKLEDSAMYFCASSVILGQTWGNQPQHFGDGTRLSIL.